This T cell receptor beta chain originates from a study of blood T cell repertoires in COVID-19. The wider study: Acute and convalescent COVID-19 specimens originated in the United States, Italy and Spain. In each case, the material was cDNA or gDNA derived from T cells, B-cell-depleted T cells, or PBMCs.

V trimming: 4 bases; J trimming: 4 bases; junction bases outside the gene matches: 4. Looked up from germline, CDR1 is SNHLY and CDR2 is FYNNEI. The CDR3 extends over 15 amino acids. In the original analysis: The assay estimated nucleated cells by amplifying reference gene primers. Sequencing was performed with immunoSEQ multiplex PCR; in TCRdb, only in-frame clones are kept and a portion is missing. The V and J calls and the clone size are those of that table, but D and trimming were determined from the DNA. This sample has some 71,000 clones, with more than 75% found just once. The chain joins TRBV2 to TRBJ2-5, with 12 positions matching TRBD1. The source material was peripheral blood. The source is a woman between 65 and 79 years old with acute or convalescent COVID-19. The chain's CDR3 is CASSGGTGGLETQYF. The CDR3 DNA is TGTGCCAGCAGTGGAGGGACAGGGGGCTTAGAGACCCAGTACTTC.